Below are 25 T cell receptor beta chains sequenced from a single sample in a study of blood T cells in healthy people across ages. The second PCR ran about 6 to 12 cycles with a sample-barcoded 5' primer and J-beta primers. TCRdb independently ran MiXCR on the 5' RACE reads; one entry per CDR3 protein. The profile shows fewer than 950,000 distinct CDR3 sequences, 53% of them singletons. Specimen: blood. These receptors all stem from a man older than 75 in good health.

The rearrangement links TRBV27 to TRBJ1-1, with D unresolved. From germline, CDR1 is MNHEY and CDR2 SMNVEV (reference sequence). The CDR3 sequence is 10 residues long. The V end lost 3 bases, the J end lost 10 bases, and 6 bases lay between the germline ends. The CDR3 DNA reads TGTGCCAGCAGTTTCGCGGGAGCTTTCTTT. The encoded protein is CASSFAGAFF.

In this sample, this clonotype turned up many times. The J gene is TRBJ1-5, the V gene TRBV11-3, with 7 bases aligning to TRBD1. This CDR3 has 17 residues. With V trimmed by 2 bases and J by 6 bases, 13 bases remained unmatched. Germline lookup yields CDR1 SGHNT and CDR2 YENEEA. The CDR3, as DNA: TGTGCCAGCAGCTTATGCCAGGACAGGTTTGGCGGTCAGCCCCAGCATTTT. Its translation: CASSLCQDRFGGQPQHF.

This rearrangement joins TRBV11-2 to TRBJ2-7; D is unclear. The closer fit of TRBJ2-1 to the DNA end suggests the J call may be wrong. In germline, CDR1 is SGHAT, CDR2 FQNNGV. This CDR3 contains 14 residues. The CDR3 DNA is TGTGCCAGCAGCTTAGTAATTCGGCCGGATGAGCAGTTCTTC. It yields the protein CASSLVIRPDEQFF.

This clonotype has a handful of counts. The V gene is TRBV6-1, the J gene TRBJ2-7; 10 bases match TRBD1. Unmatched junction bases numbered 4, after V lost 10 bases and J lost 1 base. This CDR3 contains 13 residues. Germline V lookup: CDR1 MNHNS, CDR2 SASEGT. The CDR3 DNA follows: TGTGCCACCCCGGGACAGGGGTCCTACGAGCAGTACTTC. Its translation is CATPGQGSYEQYF.

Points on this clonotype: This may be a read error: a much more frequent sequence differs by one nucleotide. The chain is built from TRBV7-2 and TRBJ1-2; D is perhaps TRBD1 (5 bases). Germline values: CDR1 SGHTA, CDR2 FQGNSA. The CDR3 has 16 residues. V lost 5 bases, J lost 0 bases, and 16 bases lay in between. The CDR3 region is CASSHLGGQANYGYTF. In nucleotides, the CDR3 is TGTGCCAGCAGCCACCTGGGAGGACAAGCTAACTATGGCTACACCTTC.

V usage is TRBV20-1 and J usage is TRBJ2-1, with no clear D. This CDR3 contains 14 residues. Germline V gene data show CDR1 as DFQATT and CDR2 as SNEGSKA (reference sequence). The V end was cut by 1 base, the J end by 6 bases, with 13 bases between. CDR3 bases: TGCAGTGCTAGAGCCACTCTAGTTGTCAATGAGCAGTTCTTC. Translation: CSARATLVVNEQFF.

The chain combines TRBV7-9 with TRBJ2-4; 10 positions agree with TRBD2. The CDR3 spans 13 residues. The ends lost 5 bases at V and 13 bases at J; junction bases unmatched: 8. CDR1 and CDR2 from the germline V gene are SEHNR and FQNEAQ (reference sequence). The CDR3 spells CASSPAGGWEQYF. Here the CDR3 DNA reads TGTGCCAGCAGCCCAGCGGGAGGGTGGGAGCAGTACTTC. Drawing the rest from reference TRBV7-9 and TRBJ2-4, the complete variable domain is DTGVSQNPRHKITKRGQNVTFRCDPISEHNRLYWYRQTLGQGPEFLTYFQNEAQLEKSRLLSDRFSAERPKGSFSTLEIQRTEQGDSAMYLCASSPAGGWEQYFGAGTRLSVL.

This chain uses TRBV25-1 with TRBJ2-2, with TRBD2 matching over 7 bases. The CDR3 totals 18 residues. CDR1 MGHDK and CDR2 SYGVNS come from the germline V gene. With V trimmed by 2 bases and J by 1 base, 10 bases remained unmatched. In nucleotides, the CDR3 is TGTGCCAGCAGTGAACCCGTCCGGGGCGGGAGGAACACCGGGGAGCTGTTTTTT. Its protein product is CASSEPVRGGRNTGELFF.

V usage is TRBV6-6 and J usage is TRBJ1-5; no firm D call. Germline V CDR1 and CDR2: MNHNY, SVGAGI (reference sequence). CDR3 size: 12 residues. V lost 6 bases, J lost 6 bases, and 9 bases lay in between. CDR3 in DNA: TGTGCCAGCAGGCCGGCAGGTCAGCCCCAGCATTTT. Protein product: CASRPAGQPQHF.

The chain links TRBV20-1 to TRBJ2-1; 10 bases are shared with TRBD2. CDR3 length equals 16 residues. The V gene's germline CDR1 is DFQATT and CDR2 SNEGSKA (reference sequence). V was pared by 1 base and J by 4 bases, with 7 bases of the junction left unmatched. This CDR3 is CSARGATSGRYNEQFF. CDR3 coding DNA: TGCAGTGCTAGAGGGGCGACTAGCGGGCGGTACAATGAGCAGTTCTTC.

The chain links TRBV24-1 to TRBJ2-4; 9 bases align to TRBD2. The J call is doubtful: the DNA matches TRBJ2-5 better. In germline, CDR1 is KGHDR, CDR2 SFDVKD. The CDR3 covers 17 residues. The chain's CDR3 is CATSDPSGLAFGETQYF. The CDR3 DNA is TGTGCCACCAGTGACCCCTCCGGACTAGCGTTCGGGGAGACCCAGTACTTC.

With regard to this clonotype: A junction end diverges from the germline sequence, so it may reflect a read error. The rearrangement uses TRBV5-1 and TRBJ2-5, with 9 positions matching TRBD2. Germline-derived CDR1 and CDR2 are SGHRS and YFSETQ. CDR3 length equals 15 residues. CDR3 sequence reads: CSSSSGTSQGETQYF. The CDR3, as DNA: TGCTCCAGCAGCTCGGGGACTAGCCAGGGGGAGACCCAGTACTTC.

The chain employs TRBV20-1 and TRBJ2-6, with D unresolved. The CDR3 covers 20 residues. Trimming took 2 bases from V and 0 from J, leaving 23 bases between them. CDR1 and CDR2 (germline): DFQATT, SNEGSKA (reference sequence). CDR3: CSARSQYTKRPNSGANVLTF. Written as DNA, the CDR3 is TGCAGTGCTAGAAGTCAGTATACCAAGAGACCAAACTCTGGGGCCAACGTCCTGACTTTC.

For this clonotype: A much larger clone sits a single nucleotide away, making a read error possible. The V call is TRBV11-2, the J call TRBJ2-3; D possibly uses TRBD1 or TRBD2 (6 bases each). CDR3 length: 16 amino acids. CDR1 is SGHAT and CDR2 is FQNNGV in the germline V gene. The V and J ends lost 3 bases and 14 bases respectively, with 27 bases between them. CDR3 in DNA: TGTGCCAGCAGCTTTCTTTTGGGGGGCGCGGACAGATGCGCGTATTTT. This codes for CASSFLLGGADRCAYF.

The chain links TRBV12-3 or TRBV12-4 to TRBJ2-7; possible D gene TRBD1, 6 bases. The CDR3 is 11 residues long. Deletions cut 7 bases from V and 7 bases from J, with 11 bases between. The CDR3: CASTRDNEQYF. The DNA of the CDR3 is TGTGCCAGCACCCGGGACAATGAGCAGTACTTC.

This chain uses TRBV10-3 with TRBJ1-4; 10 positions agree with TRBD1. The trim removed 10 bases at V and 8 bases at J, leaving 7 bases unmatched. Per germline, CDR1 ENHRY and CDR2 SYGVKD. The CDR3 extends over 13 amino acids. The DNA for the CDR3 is TGTGCCACGACAGGGGGCGGAGGGGAAAAACTGTTTTTT. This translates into CATTGGGGEKLFF.

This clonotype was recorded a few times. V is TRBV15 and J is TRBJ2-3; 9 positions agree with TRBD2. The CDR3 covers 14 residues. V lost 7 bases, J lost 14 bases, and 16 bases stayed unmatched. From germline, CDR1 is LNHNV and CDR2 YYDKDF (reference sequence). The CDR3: CATTPRREGGYAYF. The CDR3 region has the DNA TGTGCCACCACCCCGAGGCGGGAGGGGGGATACGCGTATTTT.

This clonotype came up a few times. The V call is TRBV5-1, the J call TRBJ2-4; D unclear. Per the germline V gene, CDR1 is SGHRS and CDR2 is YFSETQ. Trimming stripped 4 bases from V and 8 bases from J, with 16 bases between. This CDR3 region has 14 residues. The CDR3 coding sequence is TGCGCCAGCAGCAGTGGGTCAGGATCCGACATTCAGTACTTC. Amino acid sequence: CASSSGSGSDIQYF.

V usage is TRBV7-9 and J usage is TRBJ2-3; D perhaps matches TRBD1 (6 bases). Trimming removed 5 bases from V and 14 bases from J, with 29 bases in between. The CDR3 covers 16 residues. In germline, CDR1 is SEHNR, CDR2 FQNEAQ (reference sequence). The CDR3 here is CASSPHQGPTPRYAYF. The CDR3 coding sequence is TGTGCCAGCAGCCCTCACCAGGGGCCTACTCCCAGATACGCGTATTTT.

Written as DNA, the CDR3 is TGTGCCAGCAGCAAAGTTGAATCCGGGGCCAACGTCCTGACTTTC. Its translation: CASSKVESGANVLTF. The chain recombines TRBV21-1 with TRBJ2-6. TRBV21-1 is noted as a pseudogene. The CDR3 is made up of 15 amino acids.

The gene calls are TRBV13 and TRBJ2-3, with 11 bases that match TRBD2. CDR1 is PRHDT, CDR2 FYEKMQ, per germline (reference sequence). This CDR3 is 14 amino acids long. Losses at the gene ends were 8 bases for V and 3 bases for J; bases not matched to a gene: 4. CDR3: CASRRLAGTDTQYF. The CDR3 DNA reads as TGTGCCAGCCGCCGACTAGCGGGGACAGATACGCAGTATTTT.

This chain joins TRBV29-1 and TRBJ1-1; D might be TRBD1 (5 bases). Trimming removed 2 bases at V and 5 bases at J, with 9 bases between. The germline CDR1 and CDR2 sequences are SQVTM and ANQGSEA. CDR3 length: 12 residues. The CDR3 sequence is CSVESGGTEAFF. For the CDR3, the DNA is TGCAGCGTTGAATCGGGGGGGACTGAAGCTTTCTTT.

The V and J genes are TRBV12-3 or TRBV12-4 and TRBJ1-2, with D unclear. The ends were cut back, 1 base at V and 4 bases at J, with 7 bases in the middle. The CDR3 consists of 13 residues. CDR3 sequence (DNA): TGTGCCAGCAGTTTAGTAACTTTCTATGGCTACACCTTC. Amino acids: CASSLVTFYGYTF.

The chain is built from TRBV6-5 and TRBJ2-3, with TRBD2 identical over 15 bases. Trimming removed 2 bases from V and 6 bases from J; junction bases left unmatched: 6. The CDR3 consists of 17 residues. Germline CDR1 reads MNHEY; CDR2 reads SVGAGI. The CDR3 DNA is TGTGCCAGCAGTTACGGTGGACTAGCGGGAGGGTCGGATACGCAGTATTTT. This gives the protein CASSYGGLAGGSDTQYF.

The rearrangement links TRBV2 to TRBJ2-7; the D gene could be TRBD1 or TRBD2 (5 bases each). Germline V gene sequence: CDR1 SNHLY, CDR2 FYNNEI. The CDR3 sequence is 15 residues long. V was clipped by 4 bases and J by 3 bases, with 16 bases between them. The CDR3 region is CASSGLRDGGYEQYF. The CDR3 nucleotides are TGTGCCAGCAGTGGGCTCCGGGACGGAGGCTACGAGCAGTACTTC. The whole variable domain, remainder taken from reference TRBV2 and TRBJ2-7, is EPEVTQTPSHQVTQMGQEVILRCVPISNHLYFYWYRQILGQKVEFLVSFYNNEISEKSEIFDDQFSVERPDGSNFTLKIRSTKLEDSAMYFCASSGLRDGGYEQYFGPGTRLTVT.